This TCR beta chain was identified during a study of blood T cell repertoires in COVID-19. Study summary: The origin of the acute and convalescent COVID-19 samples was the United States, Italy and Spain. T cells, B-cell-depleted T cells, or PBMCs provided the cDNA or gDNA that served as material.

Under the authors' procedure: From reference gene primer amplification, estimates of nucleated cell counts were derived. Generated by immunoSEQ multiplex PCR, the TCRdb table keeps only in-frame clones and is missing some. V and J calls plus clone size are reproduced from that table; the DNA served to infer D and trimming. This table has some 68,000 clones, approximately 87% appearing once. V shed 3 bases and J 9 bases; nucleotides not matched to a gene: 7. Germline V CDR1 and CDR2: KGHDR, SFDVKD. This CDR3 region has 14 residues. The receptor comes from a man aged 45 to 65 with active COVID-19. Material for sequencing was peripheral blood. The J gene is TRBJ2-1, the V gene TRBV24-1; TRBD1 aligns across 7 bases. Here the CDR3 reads CATSDPGQMIEQFF. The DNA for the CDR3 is TGTGCCACCAGTGATCCGGGACAGATGATTGAGCAGTTCTTC.